Included here is one TCR beta chain sequence, with context. Antigen unknown. It may be a read error: a sequence one base away is much more abundant. TCR beta cDNA was made from 400 to 500 ng total RNA with a constant-region primer. A slightly modified ARM-PCR protocol with three nested multiplex PCR rounds produced these TCR beta libraries. Rounds one and two of PCR, each of 10 cycles, were primed with TRBV1-TRBV30 forward primers and a C-beta reverse primer. Using its own MiXCR run on the multiplex PCR reads, TCRdb lists one record per CDR3 protein. The sample holds about 110,000 distinct CDR3 sequences, around 60% seen once. The sample is drawn from a study of tumor-infiltrating lymphocytes in primary liver carcinoma. At the level of the study: These patients were men and women whose ages were 30 to 69 years. Study results and limitations: Significantly larger top-250-clone fractions were found in tumors than in blood (p = 0.039).

DNA and RNA were both co-extracted from approximately 20-30 mg of bulk tissue that had not been sorted. This CDR3 has 11 residues. CDR1 is SQVTM and CDR2 is ANQGSEA in the germline V gene. The germline V and J ends were trimmed by 7 bases and 7 bases, with 10 bases remaining between them. Material for sequencing was liver tumor tissue from sampling region 1. Subset denoted: tumor region T1, superior pole. The TCR originated in a woman aged 60-70 years with primary liver carcinoma and hepatitis B virus infection. The chain couples TRBV29-1 to TRBJ2-2; TRBD1 might be the D (5 bases). The CDR3 here is CSARTIGELFF. DNA of the CDR3: TGCAGCGCACGGACAATCGGGGAGCTGTTTTTT.